The T cell receptor (beta chain) described here comes from a study of shared clonotypes between healthy human individuals. Deep level was the assay's run setting. Sequencing used immunoSEQ multiplex PCR; TCRdb keeps in-frame clones, though not all of them. Altogether some 660,000 clones are present, 60% to 75% being singletons, with the ten largest covering under 2%. The CDR3 totals 16 residues. Germline V gene lookup returns CDR1 LNHDA and CDR2 SQIVND (reference sequence). Trimming took 2 bases from V and 0 from J, leaving 11 bases between them. Sequencing used memory CD4+ T cells sorted from blood. Subset in this sample: CD45RA-negative fraction. The TCR originated in a woman between 25 and 40 years old in good health. The chain recombines TRBV19 with TRBJ1-3; no firm D call. This chain's CDR3 is CASSIKGRNSGNTIYF. CDR3 sequence (DNA): TGTGCCAGTAGTATAAAAGGCCGAAACTCTGGAAACACCATATATTTT.